The 2 T cell receptor beta chains given below trace back to one sample, sequenced in a study of T cells after yellow fever vaccination. A single record per CDR3 protein comes from TCRdb applying MiXCR to the 5' RACE reads. The sample lists hundreds of thousands of distinct CDR3 sequences, more than 3% occurring once. The source was PBMCs, collected on the day of the yellow fever booster vaccination. The receptors come from a man younger than 30 who received the YFV17D yellow fever vaccine.

This clonotype was observed many times. The chain recombines TRBV9 with TRBJ2-5; 7 bases agree with TRBD1. This CDR3 contains 16 residues. The germline gives CDR1 SGDLS, CDR2 YYNGEE. V was clipped by 1 base and J by 4 bases; unmatched bases: 10. This CDR3 is CASSVTTGPTGETQYF. The CDR3 coding sequence is TGTGCCAGCAGCGTAACGACAGGGCCGACCGGAGAGACCCAGTACTTC.

This clonotype was recorded many times. This chain connects TRBV12-3 or TRBV12-4 to TRBJ2-1; D tentatively reads TRBD1 or TRBD2 (5 bases each). V dropped 6 bases and J dropped 9 bases, with 9 bases sitting between them. The CDR3 length is 11 residues. DNA for the CDR3: TGTGCCAGCAGCCCCGGGGCTGAGCAGTTCTTC. Amino acids: CASSPGAEQFF.